This record covers a single T cell receptor (beta chain). Its antigen is undetermined. Sequencing used immunoSEQ multiplex PCR; TCRdb keeps in-frame clones, though not all of them. The sample includes under 250,000 clones, 75% to 90% of them seen just once. Trimming took 4 bases from V and 2 from J; bases not matched to a gene: 3. Per the germline V gene, CDR1 is SGHNT and CDR2 is YYREEE (reference sequence). The CDR3 contains 14 residues. The sample belongs to a study of cytomegalovirus exposure and HLA in healthy donors. Overall study findings and caveats: It was reported that the classifier diagnosed cytomegalovirus status with high specificity and sensitivity in both the original and validation cohorts. Most TCR sequences proved rare, with some public TCRs found in many donors. The study flagged around 150 TCR beta chains as cytomegalovirus-associated.

This TCR came from a woman aged 18-30 years in good health and CMV-seronegative. This rearrangement joins TRBV5-4 to TRBJ2-7; TRBD1 agrees at 10 bases. The sequencing input was PBMCs. The CDR3 here is CASSPGQGAYEQYF. The CDR3 bases are TGTGCCAGCAGCCCTGGACAGGGGGCCTACGAGCAGTACTTC.